These 4 T cell receptor beta chains were all obtained from the same sample, sequenced in a study of blood T cell repertoires in COVID-19. Assay used: immunoSEQ multiplex PCR; TCRdb lists only in-frame clones, some missing. The sample has some 340,000 clones; over 80% are singletons. The sequenced material came from PBMCs or T cells enriched from blood (not recorded which). The receptors shown here come from a woman aged 50 to 65 who had recovered from COVID-19.

V and J are TRBV5-6 and TRBJ1-4; the D gene is possibly TRBD1 (5 bases). The ends were cut back, 4 bases at V and 2 bases at J, with 12 bases in the middle. CDR1 and CDR2 from the germline V gene are SGHDT and YYEEEE. This CDR3 spans 15 amino acids. The CDR3 DNA sequence: TGTGCCAGCAGCCGTCCGGCAGGGACTAATGAAAAACTGTTTTTT. Residues: CASSRPAGTNEKLFF.

The chain carries TRBV4-3 and TRBJ2-3; TRBD2 agrees at 8 bases. Germline V gives CDR1 LGHNA, CDR2 YSLEER. The CDR3 length is 16 residues. Losses at the gene ends were 0 bases for V and 1 base for J; bases not matched to a gene: 3. CDR3 sequence (DNA): TGCGCCAGCAGCCAAGATGGGCGGGGGGGCACAGATACGCAGTATTTT. It yields the protein CASSQDGRGGTDTQYF.

V usage is TRBV27 and J usage is TRBJ1-2; D ambiguous. V was clipped by 9 bases and J by 2 bases, with 13 bases between them. The CDR3 is made up of 13 amino acids. Germline assignment: CDR1 MNHEY and CDR2 SMNVEV (reference sequence). CDR3 DNA sequence: TGTGCCAGTTCCTACAGATGGAACTATGGCTACACCTTC. It codes for CASSYRWNYGYTF.

The V gene is TRBV7-2, the J gene TRBJ1-4; 7 nucleotides agree with TRBD1. Germline loops: CDR1 SGHTA, CDR2 FQGNSA. V was clipped by 5 bases and J by 0 bases; unmatched bases: 12. This CDR3 contains 18 residues. The CDR3 loop is CASSAPLGQIATNEKLFF. CDR3 bases: TGTGCCAGCAGCGCCCCATTGGGACAGATAGCAACTAATGAAAAACTGTTTTTT.